Detailed here is one TCR beta chain. The table came from immunoSEQ multiplex PCR; TCRdb's copy has only in-frame clones and leaves some out. The sample records 60,000 to 85,000 clones, about 92% being singletons. Germline V lookup: CDR1 SGHNT, CDR2 YENEEA. This CDR3 contains 15 residues. Trimming left V 1 base short and J 5 bases short, with 12 bases between. The sample is drawn from a study of T cell changes during pregnancy in multiple sclerosis. This sample comprised peripheral blood, obtained in the second trimester of pregnancy. The receptor was derived from a female donor in good health, enrolled as a control in a pregnancy study. This chain links TRBV11-3 with TRBJ2-1, with D maybe TRBD1 (5 bases). CDR3 coding DNA: TGTGCCAGCAGCTTAGCCCCCCTCAGGGACAATGAGCAGTTCTTC. The encoded protein is CASSLAPLRDNEQFF.